These 18 T cell receptor beta chains originate from one sample sequenced in a study of blood T cell repertoires in COVID-19. The data were produced by immunoSEQ multiplex PCR, yet TCRdb's version contains in-frame clones alone and is incomplete. The table records some 75,000 clones, around 90% of them present only once. Source material: peripheral blood. Receptors originate from a human donor in a cohort sampled during active COVID-19.

The CDR3 loop is CASSSTWGAYEQYF. DNA of the CDR3: TGTGCCAGCAGCTCCACATGGGGGGCCTACGAGCAGTACTTC. The chain combines TRBV21-1 with TRBJ2-7; the table gives TRBD2 as D, unverified against the DNA. TRBV21-1 is an annotated pseudogene. This CDR3 region has 14 residues.

This clone has only a few counts. The chain links TRBV30 to TRBJ1-5, with D possibly TRBD1 on 5 matching bases. The germline CDR1 and CDR2 sequences are GTSNPN and SVGIG (reference sequence). Trimming shortened V by 1 base and J by 10 bases, and 17 bases separated the two germline ends. This CDR3 is 14 amino acids long. CDR3 region: CAWSGGAEETPQHF. The DNA of the CDR3 is TGTGCCTGGAGTGGTGGGGCCGAGGAAACACCCCAGCATTTT.

The CDR3 bases are TGTGCCAGCAGTGGGGCCTCCGGGTGGGGTCCGGAGCAGTACTTC. Translating gives CASSGASGWGPEQYF. The rearrangement joins TRBV6-2 or TRBV6-3 to TRBJ2-7; weak D call: TRBD1 (5 bases). Trimming pared 5 bases from V and 7 bases from J, leaving 21 bases between. The CDR3 runs 15 residues. Germline loops: CDR1 MNHEY, CDR2 SVGEGT.

The gene calls are TRBV7-2 and TRBJ2-3; tentative D call: TRBD1 (5 bases). Per germline, CDR1 SGHTA and CDR2 FQGNSA. This CDR3 comprises 13 residues. The V and J ends lost 6 bases and 5 bases respectively, with 12 bases between them. The CDR3 region has the DNA TGTGCCAGCAGTCAGCTAGGGGTAGATACGCAGTATTTT. Translation gives CASSQLGVDTQYF.

This rearrangement joins TRBV27 to TRBJ1-6; 10 positions match TRBD1. V was clipped by 5 bases and J by 8 bases; unmatched bases: 9. Germline V gene sequence: CDR1 MNHEY, CDR2 SMNVEV (reference sequence). The CDR3 loop spans 16 amino acids. CDR3 protein: CASSPKADRGYSPLHF. The CDR3 coding sequence is TGTGCCAGCAGTCCGAAGGCGGACAGGGGGTATTCACCCCTCCACTTT.

This chain joins TRBV28 and TRBJ2-3; 7 nucleotides agree with TRBD2. From germline, CDR1 is MDHEN and CDR2 SYDVKM. CDR3 length equals 16 residues. V dropped 8 bases and J dropped 4; count of bases not matched to a gene: 15. The CDR3 region has the DNA TGTGCCAGCGCCCCATCAGGGCCGGGGGGTGCAGATACGCAGTATTTT. It is translated as CASAPSGPGGADTQYF. Full variable domain (outside the CDR3, taken from reference TRBV28 and TRBJ2-3): DVKVTQSSRYLVKRTGEKVFLECVQDMDHENMFWYRQDPGLGLRLIYFSYDVKMKEKGDIPEGYSVSREKKERFSLILESASTNQTSMYLCASAPSGPGGADTQYFGPGTRLTVL.

The rearrangement joins TRBV7-8 to TRBJ1-2; TRBD1 might be the D (5 bases). The germline V gene encodes CDR1 SGHVS and CDR2 FQNEAQ. V was trimmed by 0 bases and J by 7 bases, leaving 9 bases between them. There are 13 residues in the CDR3. The CDR3 DNA reads as TGTGCCAGCAGCTTAGCCAGGGACTCTGGCTACACCTTC. Its protein is CASSLARDSGYTF.

This chain links TRBV4-3 with TRBJ2-1; D perhaps matches TRBD2 (6 bases). Germline V lookup: CDR1 LGHNA, CDR2 YSLEER. The V end was cut by 0 bases, the J end by 3 bases, with 12 bases between. CDR3 length equals 16 residues. The CDR3 DNA reads TGCGCCAGCAGCCAAGATCTCACGGGGGACTACAATGAGCAGTTCTTC. Protein: CASSQDLTGDYNEQFF.

The chain couples TRBV19 to TRBJ2-1; 8 positions match TRBD1. CDR3 length: 15 amino acids. CDR1 is LNHDA and CDR2 is SQIVND in the germline V gene (reference sequence). V lost 6 bases and J lost 7; bases outside the gene matches: 11. For the CDR3, the DNA is TGTGCCAGTAGCCGGACAGGGAGAGTCGATAATGAGCAGTTCTTC. It codes for CASSRTGRVDNEQFF.

The chain combines TRBV6-5 with TRBJ1-1; D is ambiguous. Germline V gene data show CDR1 as MNHEY and CDR2 as SVGAGI. The CDR3 length is 13 residues. Between the trimmed V and J ends, which lost 7 bases and 5 bases, there was a span of 14 bases. CDR3 residues: CASISSLRTEAFF. CDR3 nucleotides: TGTGCCAGCATAAGTTCCTTGAGAACTGAAGCTTTCTTT.

This clone showed up just once. The chain has TRBV30 and TRBJ2-3; D possibly corresponds to TRBD2 (5 bases). Trimming took off 0 bases at V and 8 bases at J, with 18 bases between the two ends. Germline V gene data show CDR1 as GTSNPN and CDR2 as SVGIG (reference sequence). CDR3 length: 15 residues. The CDR3 region has the DNA TGTGCCTGGAGTGTACAAGTGACTGTCGAGGGTACGCAGTATTTT. It is translated as CAWSVQVTVEGTQYF.

The chain employs TRBV30 and TRBJ1-1, with no clear D. Germline V gene lookup returns CDR1 GTSNPN and CDR2 SVGIG (reference sequence). This CDR3 comprises 15 residues. Trimming shortened V by 3 bases and J by 0 bases, and 14 bases separated the two germline ends. CDR3 region: CAWRIKARVNTEAFF. The CDR3 nucleotides read TGTGCCTGGAGGATAAAGGCGAGGGTGAACACTGAAGCTTTCTTT.

The chain joins TRBV11-2 to TRBJ2-7; no firm D call. V lost 5 bases to trimming and J lost 2 bases, with 10 bases between them. Germline CDR1 is SGHAT and CDR2 is FQNNGV. This CDR3 comprises 13 residues. CDR3 nucleotides: TGTGCCAGCAGCCCCAGTCCCCCCTACGAGCAGTACTTC. Amino acids: CASSPSPPYEQYF.

The chain links TRBV6-1 to TRBJ1-1; D unclear. The length of the CDR3 is 15 residues. The germline gives CDR1 MNHNS, CDR2 SASEGT. V lost 1 base and J lost 10, with 19 bases in between. CDR3 sequence: CASSEGSFHTEGAFF. DNA for the CDR3: TGTGCCAGCAGTGAAGGCAGCTTCCACACTGAGGGAGCTTTCTTT.

The rearrangement links TRBV5-8 to TRBJ2-2, with 9 bases matching TRBD1. V shed 1 base, J shed 2 bases, and the junction held 3 bases outside the gene matches. This CDR3 has 16 residues. CDR1 is SGHTS, CDR2 YDEGEE, per germline. The CDR3 loop reads CASSLTGGGNTGELFF. CDR3 nucleotide sequence: TGTGCCAGCAGCTTGACAGGGGGCGGCAACACCGGGGAGCTGTTTTTT.

Here the CDR3 reads CASSHTSGGAGGGELFF. The CDR3 coding sequence is TGTGCCAGCAGTCATACTAGCGGGGGGGCCGGAGGCGGGGAGCTGTTTTTT. J is TRBJ2-2 and V is TRBV6-6; 13 bases line up with TRBD2. Germline CDR1 and CDR2: MNHNY and SVGAGI (reference sequence). CDR3 length: 17 residues. Trimming at V came to 5 bases and at J to 7 bases, leaving 10 bases not matched to a gene.

The CDR3 DNA sequence: TGTGCCAGCAGCCGACAGGGTAACTACGAGCAGTACTTC. It encodes CASSRQGNYEQYF. The chain has TRBV6-5 and TRBJ2-7; 7 bases are shared with TRBD1. The CDR3 covers 13 residues. V gave up 6 bases and J gave up 3 bases; unmatched junction bases: 5. The germline CDR1 and CDR2 sequences are MNHEY and SVGAGI.

V gene TRBV11-2 combines with J gene TRBJ1-1; TRBD1 might be the D (5 bases). V shed 2 bases and J shed 2 bases, with 12 bases lying between them. The CDR3 extends over 15 amino acids. CDR1 SGHAT and CDR2 FQNNGV come from the germline V gene. The CDR3 DNA reads as TGTGCCAGCAGCTTAAGTGCCTGGACAAACACTGAAGCTTTCTTT. This gives the protein CASSLSAWTNTEAFF.